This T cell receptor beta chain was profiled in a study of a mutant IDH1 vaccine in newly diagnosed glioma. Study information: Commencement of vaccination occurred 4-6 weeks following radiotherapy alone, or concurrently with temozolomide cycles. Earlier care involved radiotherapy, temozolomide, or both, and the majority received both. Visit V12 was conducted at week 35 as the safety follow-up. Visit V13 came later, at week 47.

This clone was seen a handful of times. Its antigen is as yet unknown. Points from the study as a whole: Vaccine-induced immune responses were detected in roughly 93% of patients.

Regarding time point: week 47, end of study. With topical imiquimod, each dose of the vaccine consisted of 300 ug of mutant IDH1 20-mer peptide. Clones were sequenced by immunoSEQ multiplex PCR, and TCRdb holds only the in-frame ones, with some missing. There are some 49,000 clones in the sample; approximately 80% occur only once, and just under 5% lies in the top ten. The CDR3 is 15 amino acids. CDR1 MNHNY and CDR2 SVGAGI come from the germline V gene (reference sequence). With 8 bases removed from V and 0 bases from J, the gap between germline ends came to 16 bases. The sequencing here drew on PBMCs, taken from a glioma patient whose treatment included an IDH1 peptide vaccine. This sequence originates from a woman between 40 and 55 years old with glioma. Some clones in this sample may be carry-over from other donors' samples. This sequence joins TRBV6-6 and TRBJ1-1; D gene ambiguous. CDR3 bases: TGTGCCAGCGGGGATGCGACTGTGTTGAACACTGAAGCTTTCTTT. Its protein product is CASGDATVLNTEAFF.